The 9 T cell receptor beta chains below come from one sample, sequenced in a study of cytomegalovirus exposure and HLA in healthy donors. PCR involved 60 Vbeta and 13 Jbeta primers. Sequenced by immunoSEQ multiplex PCR; TCRdb stores in-frame clones only, minus some. The sample holds about 210,000 clones, 70% to 80% seen once. The sequencing input was PBMCs. Every receptor here comes from a male donor in good health and CMV-seropositive.

V usage is TRBV19 and J usage is TRBJ1-5; TRBD1 is a possible D gene (5 bases). CDR1 and CDR2 (germline): LNHDA, SQIVND (reference sequence). V lost 1 base and J 7 bases, leaving 14 bases between the germline ends. The CDR3 is 15 residues long. The CDR3 DNA reads TGTGCCAGTAGTATAGTGGGGCACCCCTCGCAGCCCCAGCATTTT. Its translation: CASSIVGHPSQPQHF.

In DNA form, the CDR3 reads TGTGCCAGCAGCTTGATCCACCGGGGTTCTTTCTTT. The encoded protein is CASSLIHRGSFF. This rearrangement joins TRBV5-5 to TRBJ1-1; D not resolved. Germline-derived CDR1 and CDR2 are SGHKS and YYEKEE (reference sequence). The germline V and J ends were trimmed by 1 base and 12 bases, with 13 bases remaining between them. This CDR3 has 12 residues.

The chain combines TRBV19 with TRBJ1-5, with D possibly matching TRBD1 (6 bases). V dropped 10 bases and J dropped 5 bases, with 15 bases sitting between them. Germline values: CDR1 LNHDA, CDR2 SQIVND (reference sequence). CDR3 length: 13 amino acids. Here the CDR3 reads CATSDRSHQPQHF. The CDR3 DNA reads as TGTGCCACCTCTGACAGGAGCCATCAGCCCCAGCATTTT.

This chain links TRBV4-2 with TRBJ2-5; no clear D gene. Germline V gives CDR1 LGHNA, CDR2 YNFKEQ. The CDR3 spans 14 residues. Trimming removed 0 bases at V and 1 base at J, with 6 bases between. The CDR3 reads CASSQDLFQETQYF. CDR3 DNA: TGTGCCAGCAGCCAAGATCTGTTCCAAGAGACCCAGTACTTC.

The rearrangement links TRBV29-1 to TRBJ2-3; D perhaps matches TRBD2 (5 bases). This CDR3 is built from 13 residues. Germline CDR1 is SQVTM and CDR2 is ANQGSEA. The CDR3, as DNA: TGCAGTGGCCGGACTTTATACACAGATACGCAGTATTTT. Protein sequence: CSGRTLYTDTQYF.

The gene calls are TRBV27 and TRBJ1-2; weak D call: TRBD1 (5 bases). The CDR3 is 15 residues long. V was clipped by 4 bases and J by 3 bases, with 15 bases between them. The V gene's germline CDR1 is MNHEY and CDR2 SMNVEV (reference sequence). CDR3: CASSSPARGYYGYTF. CDR3 nucleotide sequence: TGTGCCAGCAGTTCTCCCGCGCGGGGGTACTATGGCTACACCTTC.

The V and J genes are TRBV5-4 and TRBJ1-1; 7 bases map to TRBD1. The trim removed 5 bases at V and 5 bases at J, leaving 9 bases unmatched. The CDR3 consists of 14 residues. Germline V gene sequence: CDR1 SGHNT, CDR2 YYREEE (reference sequence). The CDR3 nucleotides read TGTGCCAGCAGTCCTGGGACAGTGGGGACTGAAGCTTTCTTT. This translates into CASSPGTVGTEAFF.

The V gene is TRBV5-1, the J gene TRBJ2-3; D uncertain. V lost 2 bases to trimming and J lost 6 bases, with 4 bases between them. Germline V gene data show CDR1 as SGHRS and CDR2 as YFSETQ. The CDR3 is 11 amino acids. The CDR3 DNA sequence: TGCGCCAGCAGCTTTGGCGATACGCAGTATTTT. Encoded protein: CASSFGDTQYF.

This rearrangement joins TRBV21-1 to TRBJ2-7; the table calls TRBD2, which could not be checked here. TRBV21-1 is designated a pseudogene. The CDR3 totals 14 residues. The CDR3 bases are TGTGCCAGCAGCAAAGTAGCGGGGTCCTGGGAGCAGTACTTC. It translates to CASSKVAGSWEQYF.